This T cell receptor beta chain was captured by sequencing in a study of CD8 T cells in ankylosing spondylitis. Study-level points and caveats: Within ankylosing spondylitis blood, a TCR beta motif made up of under 10 highly homologous variants appeared to be characteristic. Significantly higher representation of disease-linked clones was reported for matched ankylosing spondylitis synovial fluid. Reactive arthritis synovial fluid and blood were previously reported to contain some motif variants. Peripheral blood held disease-linked clones only at relatively low frequency, and these were CD8+.

The authors made TCR beta libraries by quantitative 5'-RACE with molecular barcodes. Via MiXCR, TCRdb re-called the 5' RACE reads, giving one row per CDR3 protein. In the table there are over 600,000 distinct CDR3 sequences, roughly 20% of which are singletons. Worth noting for this clonotype: Antigen specificity is unknown.

This CDR3 has 16 residues. CDR1 and CDR2 from the germline V gene are MDHEN and SYDVKM. Trimming pared 2 bases from V and 4 bases from J, leaving 18 bases between. The source of this sequence is a male donor with ankylosing spondylitis. Sequencing input: blood, either unsorted or a sorted T cell fraction (not recorded which). The rearrangement uses TRBV28 and TRBJ2-7; D possibly corresponds to TRBD1 (5 bases). The CDR3 DNA sequence: TGTGCCAGCAGTTTAGGGGCAGGGCCCTTACCTTACGAGCAGTACTTC. Translated, it gives CASSLGAGPLPYEQYF.